The source of this T cell receptor (beta chain) is a study of blood T cell repertoires in COVID-19 (dated by TCRdb to about 2020). Regarding the study in general: Samples covering the acute and convalescent phases of COVID-19 were provided by collaborators in the United States, Italy and Spain. The repertoires were made available in a free public database intended to serve as a resource for research on the immune response to SARS-CoV-2. A de-identified subject ID, COVID-19 status, age in years and sex were almost always included in the sample metadata. The samples were drawn from two sources: the first 160 participants of the ongoing ImmuneRACE study, and fewer than 1,500 subjects contributed by 6 global collaborators. Subjects who had been exposed to COVID-19, were actively infected with it, or had recovered from it provided the deeply sampled blood TCRbeta repertoires that made up the dataset. Where HLA class I and class II types were available, the types were taken from metadata supplied by the sample provider, not from assay-based typing. The prospective study material was composed of cDNA or gDNA derived from T cells, B-cell-depleted T cells, or PBMCs. The research as a whole found: The quantity of clinical and demographic metadata differed by source and by participant and was supplied without curation.

The CDR1 and CDR2 encoded by the germline V gene are SGHAT and FQNNGV. V is reduced by 0 bases and J by 8 bases, leaving a spacing of 13 bases between them. Counted from cysteine to phenylalanine, this CDR3 has 14 amino acids. Only the CDR3 DNA stays, 42 bases, in frame from base 1. As to this clone: Its antigen is not yet known. It has no much larger one-base neighbor in the sample; base qualities were not kept.

TCRbeta CDR3 regions were amplified from genomic DNA using the immunoSEQ Assay, a bias-controlled multiplex PCR. The published analysis was carried out like this. Within the assay, amplification of reference gene primers was used to estimate how many nucleated cells each sample contained. To quantify the absolute abundance of each unique TCRbeta CDR3 rearrangement, sequence reads were collapsed and filtered. For each sample, productive Simpson clonality was calculated as the square root of Simpson's diversity index over productive rearrangements. The source is immuneACCESS, and TCRdb retained only in-frame sequences with V and J called. Part of the clones is not carried over; for the studies checked, unresolved V genes explain less than half of this, and the remainder is unexplained. Clone size and the V and J calls come from that table; the DNA yielded D and trimming. The sample table contains around 130,000 clones; only one count was recorded for around 88% of them. In total, the top ten clones hold less than 20% of the sample.

Collaborating institutions collected whole blood in K2EDTA tubes following their own protocols. For TCRbeta analysis, collaborators shipped samples in one of three forms: frozen whole blood, isolated PBMCs, or DNA extracted from either of those sample types. The sequence came from a man aged 45-60 years with active or convalescent COVID-19. The chain employs TRBV11-2 and TRBJ1-2; a weak D assignment points to TRBD1 (5 bases agree). The sequencing sample was made of peripheral blood. The CDR3 here reads CASSLEGRASGYTF. The DNA sequence is given as TGTGCCAGCAGCTTAGAGGGCAGGGCTTCCGGCTACACCTTC.